This T cell receptor (beta chain) was sequenced for a study of T cells after yellow fever vaccination. There are many counts of this clonotype. One entry per CDR3 protein results from TCRdb running MiXCR on the 5' RACE reads. Of some 350,000 distinct CDR3 sequences listed, approximately 3.9% are singletons. The CDR3 is 20 residues long. Germline loops: CDR1 MGHRA, CDR2 YSYEKL. With 0 bases removed from V and 7 bases from J, the gap between germline ends came to 25 bases. The chain employs TRBV4-1 and TRBJ1-6, with D tentatively TRBD1 (5 bases). The sample consisted of PBMCs, taken 5 days after the yellow fever booster vaccination. The sequence came from a man aged 18 to 29 who received the YFV17D yellow fever vaccine. The CDR3 is CASSQDGGTHRLMGNSPLHF. The CDR3 DNA sequence: TGCGCCAGCAGCCAAGACGGGGGGACGCACCGTTTGATGGGAAATTCACCCCTCCACTTT.